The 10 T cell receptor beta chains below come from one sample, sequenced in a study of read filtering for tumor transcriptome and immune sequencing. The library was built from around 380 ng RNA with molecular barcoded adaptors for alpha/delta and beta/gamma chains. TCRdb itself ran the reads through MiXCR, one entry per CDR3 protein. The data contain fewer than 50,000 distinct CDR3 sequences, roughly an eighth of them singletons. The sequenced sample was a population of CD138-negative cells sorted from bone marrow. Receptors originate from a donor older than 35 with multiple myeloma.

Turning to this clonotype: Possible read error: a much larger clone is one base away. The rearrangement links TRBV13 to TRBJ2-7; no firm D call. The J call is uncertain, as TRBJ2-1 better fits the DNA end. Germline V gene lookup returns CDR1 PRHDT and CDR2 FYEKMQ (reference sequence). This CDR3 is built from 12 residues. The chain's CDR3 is CASSVRHYEQFF. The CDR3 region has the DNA TGTGCCAGCAGTGTCAGGCACTACGAGCAGTTCTTC.

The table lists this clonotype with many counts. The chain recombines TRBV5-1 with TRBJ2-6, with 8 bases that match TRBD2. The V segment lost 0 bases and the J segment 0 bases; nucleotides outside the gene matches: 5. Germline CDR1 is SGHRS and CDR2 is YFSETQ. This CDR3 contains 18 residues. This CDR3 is CASSLVVAGSSGANVLTF. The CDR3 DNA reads TGCGCCAGCAGCTTGGTTGTAGCGGGAAGCTCTGGGGCCAACGTCCTGACTTTC. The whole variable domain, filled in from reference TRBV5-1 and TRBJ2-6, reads KAGVTQTPRYLIKTRGQQVTLSCSPISGHRSVSWYQQTPGQGLQFLFEYFSETQRNKGNFPGRFSGRQFSNSRSEMNVSTLELGDSALYLCASSLVVAGSSGANVLTFGAGSRLTVL.

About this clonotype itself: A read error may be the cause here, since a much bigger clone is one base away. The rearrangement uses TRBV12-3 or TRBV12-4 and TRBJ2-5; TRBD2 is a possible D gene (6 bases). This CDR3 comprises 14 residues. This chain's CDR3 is CASSWGLLGETQCF. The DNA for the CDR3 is TGTGCCAGCAGTTGGGGACTGCTTGGGGAGACCCAGTGCTTC.

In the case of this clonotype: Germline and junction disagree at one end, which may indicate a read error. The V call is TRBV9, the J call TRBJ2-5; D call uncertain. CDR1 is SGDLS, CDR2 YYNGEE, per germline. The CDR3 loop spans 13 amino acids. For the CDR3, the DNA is TGTGCCAGCAGCGTGGCAATACAAGAGGCCCAGTACTTC. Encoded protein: CASSVAIQEAQYF.

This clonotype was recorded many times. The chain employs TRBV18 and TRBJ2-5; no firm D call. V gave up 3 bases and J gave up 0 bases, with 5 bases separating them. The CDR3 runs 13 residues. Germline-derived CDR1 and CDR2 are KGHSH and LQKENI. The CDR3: CASSPGYQETQYF. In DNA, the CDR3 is TGTGCCAGCTCACCGGGATACCAAGAGACCCAGTACTTC.

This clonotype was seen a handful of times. Here the CDR3 DNA reads TGTGCCAGCAGTTTATCAGGGGCGGGAGTGGGGCCAGATACGCAGTATTTT. This sequence encodes CASSLSGAGVGPDTQYF. The V call is TRBV27, the J call TRBJ2-3; the match to TRBD2 covers 7 bases. V gave up 0 bases and J gave up 4 bases; unmatched junction bases: 10. The CDR3 runs to 17 residues. Germline V gene data show CDR1 as MNHEY and CDR2 as SMNVEV (reference sequence).

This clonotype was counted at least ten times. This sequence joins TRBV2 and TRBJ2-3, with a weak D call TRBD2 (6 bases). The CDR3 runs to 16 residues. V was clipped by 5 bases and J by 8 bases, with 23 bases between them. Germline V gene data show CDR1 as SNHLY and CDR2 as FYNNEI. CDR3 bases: TGTGCCAGCAGTTTGTCGGAGGGTCTCTCTTCGGGTACGCAGTATTTT. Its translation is CASSLSEGLSSGTQYF.

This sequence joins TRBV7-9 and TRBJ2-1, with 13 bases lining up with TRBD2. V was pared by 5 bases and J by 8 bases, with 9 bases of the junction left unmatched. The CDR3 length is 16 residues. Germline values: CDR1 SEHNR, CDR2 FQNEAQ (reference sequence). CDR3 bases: TGTGCCAGCAGCACCCGGACTAGCGGGAGTGGTGATGAGCAGTTCTTC. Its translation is CASSTRTSGSGDEQFF. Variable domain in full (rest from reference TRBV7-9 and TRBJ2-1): DTGVSQNPRHKITKRGQNVTFRCDPISEHNRLYWYRQTLGQGPEFLTYFQNEAQLEKSRLLSDRFSAERPKGSFSTLEIQRTEQGDSAMYLCASSTRTSGSGDEQFFGPGTRLTVL.

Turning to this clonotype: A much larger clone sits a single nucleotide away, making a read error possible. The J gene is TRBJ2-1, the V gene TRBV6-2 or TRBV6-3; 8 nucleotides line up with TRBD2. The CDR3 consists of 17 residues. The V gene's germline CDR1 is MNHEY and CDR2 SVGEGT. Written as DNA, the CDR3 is TGTGCCAGCAGTCACTCCGGGAGCCTAGCGGGCTACAATGAGCAGTCCTTC. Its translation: CASSHSGSLAGYNEQSF.

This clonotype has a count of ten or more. DNA of the CDR3: TGTGCCACCAGTGATTCCGGGACTACACTTTCGGGTGAGCAGTTCTTC. This sequence encodes CATSDSGTTLSGEQFF. The V call is TRBV24-1, the J call TRBJ2-1; 7 nucleotides align to TRBD2. The trim removed 2 bases at V and 9 bases at J, leaving 12 bases unmatched. Per the germline V gene, CDR1 is KGHDR and CDR2 is SFDVKD. CDR3 size: 16 residues.